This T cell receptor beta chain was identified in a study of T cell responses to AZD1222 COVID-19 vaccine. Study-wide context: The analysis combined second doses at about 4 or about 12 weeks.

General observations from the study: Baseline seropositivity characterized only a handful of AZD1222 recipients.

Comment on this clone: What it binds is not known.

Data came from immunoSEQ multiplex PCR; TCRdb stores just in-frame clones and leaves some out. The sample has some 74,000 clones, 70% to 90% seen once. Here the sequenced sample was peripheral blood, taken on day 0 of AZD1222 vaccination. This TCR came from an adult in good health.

Here the CDR3 DNA reads TGTGCCATCAGTGAGTCGCAGGGTACACCCCTCCACTTT. Translation gives CAISESQGTPLHF. V and J are TRBV10-3 and TRBJ1-6, with D perhaps TRBD1 (5 bases). The V gene's germline CDR1 is ENHRY and CDR2 SYGVKD. The V and J ends lost 0 bases and 11 bases respectively, with 8 bases between them. CDR3 length equals 13 residues.